These 11 T cell receptor beta chains were all obtained from the same sample, sequenced in a study of cytomegalovirus exposure and HLA in healthy donors. Produced via immunoSEQ multiplex PCR; TCRdb's table is partial and in-frame only. Seen here are about 60,000 clones, 90% to 96% observed once, and the top ten hold roughly 1%. Sequenced material: PBMCs. These receptors all come from a woman between 18 and 29 years old in good health and CMV-seronegative.

V is TRBV7-2 and J is TRBJ2-2; the D gene is possibly TRBD2 (6 bases). The germline V gene encodes CDR1 SGHTA and CDR2 FQGNSA. The V gene lost 3 bases and the J gene lost 3 bases, with 11 bases spanning the gap. The CDR3 has 15 residues. The CDR3 bases are TGTGCCAGCAGCTTCCGGGGACTCCACACCGGGGAGCTGTTTTTT. Its protein product is CASSFRGLHTGELFF.

V gene TRBV7-2 combines with J gene TRBJ1-4; 7 nucleotides agree with TRBD1. Germline V gene sequence: CDR1 SGHTA, CDR2 FQGNSA. The CDR3 covers 16 residues. Trimming removed 5 bases from V and 2 bases from J; junction bases left unmatched: 8. The CDR3 spells CASSTRQGLTNEKLFF. CDR3 nucleotides: TGTGCCAGCAGCACGCGACAGGGACTGACTAATGAAAAACTGTTTTTT.

CDR3 nucleotide sequence: TGTGCCACCAGCAGAGATCATTCGGGGGGCGGAGGCAATCAGCCCCAGCATTTT. Protein sequence: CATSRDHSGGGGNQPQHF. The chain combines TRBV15 with TRBJ1-5, with D possibly matching TRBD1 (6 bases). Trimming stripped 0 bases from V and 2 bases from J, with 17 bases between. The CDR3 is made up of 18 amino acids. CDR1 and CDR2 from the germline V gene are LNHNV and YYDKDF (reference sequence).

CDR3 in DNA: TGTGCCAGCAGCGCGGGGACAGGGAGCTATCACTACAATGAGCAGTTCTTC. Its protein product is CASSAGTGSYHYNEQFF. The gene calls are TRBV5-4 and TRBJ2-1, with TRBD1 matching 9 bases. The germline gives CDR1 SGHNT, CDR2 YYREEE (reference sequence). Trimming at V came to 4 bases and at J to 3 bases, leaving 11 bases not matched to a gene. The CDR3 length is 17 residues. Together with reference TRBV5-4 and TRBJ2-1, the CDR3 gives the full variable domain: ETGVTQSPTHLIKTRGQQVTLRCSSQSGHNTVSWYQQALGQGPQFIFQYYREEENGRGNFPPRFSGLQFPNYSSELNVNALELDDSALYLCASSAGTGSYHYNEQFFGPGTRLTVL.

The V call is TRBV19, the J call TRBJ2-5; tentative D call: TRBD1 (5 bases). Germline V CDR1 and CDR2: LNHDA, SQIVND (reference sequence). The CDR3 runs to 14 residues. V lost 5 bases to trimming and J lost 1 base, with 11 bases between them. CDR3 protein: CASSQGATQETQYF. The CDR3 DNA reads TGTGCCAGTAGTCAAGGGGCCACCCAAGAGACCCAGTACTTC. Drawing the rest from reference TRBV19 and TRBJ2-5, the complete variable domain is DGGITQSPKYLFRKEGQNVTLSCEQNLNHDAMYWYRQDPGQGLRLIYYSQIVNDFQKGDIAEGYSVSREKKESFPLTVTSAQKNPTAFYLCASSQGATQETQYFGPGTRLLVL.

V is TRBV7-9 and J is TRBJ2-5, with TRBD1 matching over 9 bases. The J segment lost 4 bases and the V segment lost 5 bases, leaving 2 bases of the junction unmatched. This CDR3 comprises 13 residues. Germline-derived CDR1 and CDR2 are SEHNR and FQNEAQ (reference sequence). The CDR3 DNA reads TGTGCCAGCAGCCGACAGGGGGGAGAGACCCAGTACTTC. Translation gives CASSRQGGETQYF.

The chain links TRBV27 to TRBJ2-5; 8 nucleotides line up with TRBD2. CDR3 size: 15 residues. CDR1 and CDR2 from the germline V gene are MNHEY and SMNVEV (reference sequence). With 5 bases clipped from V and 3 bases from J, the junction kept 8 bases outside the gene matches. CDR3 amino acids: CASSPPPAGEETQYF. In DNA, the CDR3 is TGTGCCAGCAGTCCCCCCCCAGCGGGAGAAGAGACCCAGTACTTC.

The gene calls are TRBV6-6 and TRBJ2-7; no definite D call. This CDR3 comprises 14 residues. V dropped 6 bases and J dropped 0 bases, with 12 bases sitting between them. The V gene's germline CDR1 is MNHNY and CDR2 SVGAGI (reference sequence). The CDR3 sequence: CASRRPLSSYEQYF. DNA for the CDR3: TGTGCCAGCAGACGCCCTCTAAGCTCCTACGAGCAGTACTTC.

The chain recombines TRBV28 with TRBJ1-5; no clear D. The CDR3 sequence is 12 residues long. Germline CDR1 is MDHEN and CDR2 is SYDVKM. V was pared by 6 bases and J by 3 bases, with 6 bases between. The CDR3 here is CASRGVNQPQHF. The CDR3, as DNA: TGTGCCAGCAGAGGAGTCAATCAGCCCCAGCATTTT.

CDR3 amino acids: CASSPHPLAGGPNEQFF. In nucleotides, the CDR3 is TGTGCCAGCAGCCCCCACCCCCTAGCGGGAGGGCCGAATGAGCAGTTCTTC. The chain joins TRBV27 to TRBJ2-1; TRBD2 agrees at 12 bases. V shed 6 bases, J shed 7 bases, and the junction held 13 bases outside the gene matches. This CDR3 has 17 residues. Germline V gene data show CDR1 as MNHEY and CDR2 as SMNVEV (reference sequence).

The CDR3 nucleotides read TGTGCCAGCAGTTACTCGCCAGGGGCGTCCTACGAGCAGTACTTC. This sequence encodes CASSYSPGASYEQYF. This sequence joins TRBV6-5 and TRBJ2-7, with D perhaps TRBD1 (6 bases). Germline V gene data show CDR1 as MNHEY and CDR2 as SVGAGI. Trimming removed 0 bases from V and 1 base from J, with 10 bases in between. CDR3 size: 15 residues.